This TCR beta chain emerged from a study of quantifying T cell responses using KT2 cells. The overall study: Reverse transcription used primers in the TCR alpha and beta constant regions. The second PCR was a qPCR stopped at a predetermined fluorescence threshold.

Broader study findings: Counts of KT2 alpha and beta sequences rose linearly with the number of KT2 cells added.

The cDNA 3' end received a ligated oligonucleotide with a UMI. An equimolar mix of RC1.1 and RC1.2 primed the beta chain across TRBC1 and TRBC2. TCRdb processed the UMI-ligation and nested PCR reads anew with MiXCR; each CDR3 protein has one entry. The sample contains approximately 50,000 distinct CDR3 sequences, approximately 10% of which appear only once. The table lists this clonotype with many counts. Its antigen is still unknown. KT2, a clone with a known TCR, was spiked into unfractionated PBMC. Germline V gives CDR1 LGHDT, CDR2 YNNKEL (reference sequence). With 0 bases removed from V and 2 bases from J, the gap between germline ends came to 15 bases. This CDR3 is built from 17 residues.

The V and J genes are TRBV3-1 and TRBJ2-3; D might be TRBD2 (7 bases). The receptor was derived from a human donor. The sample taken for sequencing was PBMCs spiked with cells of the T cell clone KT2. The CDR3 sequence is CASSQDLGGGLTDTQYF. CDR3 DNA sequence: TGTGCCAGCAGCCAAGATCTAGGCGGGGGCCTCACAGATACGCAGTATTTT.